This TCR beta chain comes out of a study of identical twins' blood T cells. Study-level findings and limits: Each donor's most abundant TCRbeta clonotypes shared more CDR3 sequences with her twin than unrelated donors.

Each TCR cDNA library carried sample-specific barcodes on both ends. TCRdb passed the 5' RACE reads through MiXCR, listing each CDR3 protein once. The table lists roughly 340,000 distinct CDR3 sequences, more than 25% of them singletons. Six healthy women, forming three identical twin pairs, donated samples. Reared together, all three twin pairs probably met the same infectious agents and vaccines. The sample holds a few counts of this clonotype. Its specificity is not known. Germline CDR1 is DFQATT and CDR2 is SNEGSKA (reference sequence). The CDR3 is 16 residues long. Losses at the gene ends were 0 bases for V and 6 bases for J; bases not matched to a gene: 7.

V and J are TRBV20-1 and TRBJ2-2; 10 bases line up with TRBD2. Sequencing input: PBMCs. The clonotype originates from a woman aged 18-49 years in good health. CDR3: CSARDPLSGRAGELFF. The CDR3 nucleotides read TGCAGTGCTAGAGATCCCCTCAGCGGGAGGGCCGGGGAGCTGTTTTTT.